This TCR beta chain was identified in a study of early T cells in non-severe SARS-CoV-2 infection. The CDR3 has 18 amino acids. Germline V CDR1 and CDR2: LGHNA, YNFKEQ. V gave up 2 bases and J gave up 0 bases, with 17 bases separating them. TCRdb itself ran the 5' RACE reads through MiXCR, one entry per CDR3 protein. The sample includes 70,000 to 85,000 distinct CDR3 sequences, around an eighth seen only once; the top ten take approximately 7%. This rearrangement joins TRBV4-2 to TRBJ1-3; D perhaps matches TRBD1 (5 bases). The sequenced sample consisted of whole blood. The receptor was derived from an adult who was a healthcare worker with PCR-confirmed SARS-CoV-2 infection or an uninfected control (not recorded which). The CDR3 protein is CASSQSPGRFSSGNTIYF. CDR3 DNA: TGTGCCAGCAGCCAAAGTCCGGGACGATTCTCCTCTGGAAACACCATATATTTT.